This entry concerns a single TCR beta chain. Its specificity is unknown. Original data processing: After removing out-of-frame reads, around 2 million distinct TCRbeta sequences remained. The data were produced by immunoSEQ multiplex PCR, yet TCRdb's version contains in-frame clones alone and is incomplete. From that table come the V and J calls and clone size; the DNA was used to work out D and trimming. The sample includes approximately 50,000 clones, about 78% of them seen just once. This specimen belongs to a study of memory CD4+ T cells and cytomegalovirus serostatus. The study, taken as a whole, reports: About 40% of the roughly 150 known CMV-associated TCRbeta sequences appeared in CD4+ memory.

The V gene end was trimmed by 3 bases and the J gene end by 0 bases; junction bases not matched to a gene: 4. This CDR3 region has 15 residues. Germline V CDR1 and CDR2: SGHNT, YENEEA. The sort gate was single viable CD3+CD4+CD8-CD45RO+ cells for memory CD4+ T cells. CD4+ T cells were isolated by positive magnetic selection. V gene TRBV11-3 combines with J gene TRBJ2-7, with 8 bases identical to TRBD1. Sequenced material: memory CD4+ T cells from blood. The source is an adult in good health and CMV-seronegative. CDR3 nucleotide sequence: TGTGCCAGCAGCTTTGGACAGGGCGGCTCCTACGAGCAGTACTTC. Translation: CASSFGQGGSYEQYF. Full variable domain (rest looked up from reference TRBV11-3 and TRBJ2-7): EAGVVQSPRYKIIEKKQPVAFWCNPISGHNTLYWYLQNLGQGPELLIRYENEEAVDDSQLPKDRFSAERLKGVDSTLKIQPAELGDSAVYLCASSFGQGGSYEQYFGPGTRLTVT.